This T cell receptor (beta chain) was recorded in a study of post-analysis software for immune sequencing data. Across the whole study: Included among the disease courses, which were recorded for the cohort, were relapsing-remitting, secondary progressive and progressive-relapsing multiple sclerosis. Study-level findings and limits: The study found TRBV5-6, TRBV5-1 and TRBV20-1 among about five TRBV segments more frequent in patients than controls. Diversity measured as normalized Chao1 was significantly lower in multiple sclerosis patients than in controls. By F measure, strong co-clustering occurred among samples prepared in the same batch.

Built from TCR beta cDNA, the libraries had unique molecular identifiers in them. From the PCR reads, TCRdb called clonotypes with MiXCR, one entry per CDR3 protein. The sample has 150,000 to 200,000 distinct CDR3 sequences; over 25% are singletons. This clonotype was observed a handful of times. As yet, its antigen is unknown. V trimming: 1 base; J trimming: 4 bases; junction bases outside the gene matches: 4. CDR3 size: 16 residues. Germline CDR1 reads SGHDN; CDR2 reads FVKESK. V and J are TRBV14 and TRBJ2-1, with 10 bases aligning to TRBD2. Specimen: blood. The origin of this receptor is a girl aged 10 to 17 with multiple sclerosis. Here the CDR3 DNA reads TGTGCCAGCAGCCAAGGAGCGGGAGGGGAGTACAATGAGCAGTTCTTC. Translation: CASSQGAGGEYNEQFF.